These 32 T cell receptor beta chains originate from one sample sequenced in a study of quantifying T cell responses using KT2 cells. About the research overall: Reverse transcription used primers in the TCR alpha and beta constant regions.

Each cDNA got a UMI-containing oligo ligated at its 3' end. The first PCR ran 4 to 5 cycles with an equimolar RC1.1 and RC1.2 beta primer mix. One entry per CDR3 protein results from TCRdb running MiXCR on the UMI-ligation and nested PCR reads. Counted here are roughly 38,000 distinct CDR3 sequences, approximately 17% occurring once; the ten biggest clones make up about 40%. Sequenced material: PBMCs spiked with cells of the T cell clone KT2. These receptor sequences come from a human donor.

This clonotype was observed at least ten times. The rearrangement links TRBV6-1 to TRBJ2-7; TRBD1 matches at 8 bases. With V trimmed by 3 bases and J by 5 bases, 6 bases remained unmatched. The length of the CDR3 is 14 residues. The germline CDR1 and CDR2 sequences are MNHNS and SASEGT. In DNA, the CDR3 is TGTGCCAGCAGTGATGCGCAGGGGGCGGACGAGCAGTACTTC. Amino acid sequence: CASSDAQGADEQYF.

This clonotype was counted many times. The chain couples TRBV4-3 to TRBJ2-7; no definite D call. V was clipped by 0 bases and J by 7 bases, with 16 bases between them. The CDR3 has 15 residues. CDR1 LGHNA and CDR2 YSLEER come from the germline V gene. CDR3 amino acids: CASSQDPGTPGEQYF. The CDR3 nucleotides read TGCGCCAGCAGCCAAGATCCCGGTACCCCAGGAGAGCAGTACTTC.

This clonotype has a count of ten or more. The V gene is TRBV6-5, the J gene TRBJ2-7; 7 positions agree with TRBD1. V shed 6 bases, J shed 4 bases, and the junction held 6 bases outside the gene matches. CDR1 MNHEY and CDR2 SVGAGI come from the germline V gene. This CDR3 is built from 13 residues. Here the CDR3 reads CASSLGQMYEQYF. CDR3 bases: TGTGCCAGCAGCTTGGGACAGATGTACGAGCAGTACTTC.

This clonotype was counted only a few times. The rearrangement joins TRBV12-3 or TRBV12-4 to TRBJ2-1, with TRBD2 as a possible D gene (5 bases). V lost 4 bases, J lost 5 bases, and 6 bases lay in between. The CDR3 has 12 residues. CDR3 sequence (DNA): TGTGCCAGCAGTTCGGGAAACAATGAGCAGTTCTTC. Encoded protein: CASSSGNNEQFF.

This clonotype came up a few times. The chain carries TRBV13 and TRBJ2-3; D is possibly TRBD2 (6 bases). CDR3 length: 17 residues. Trimming left V 2 bases short and J 1 base short, with 16 bases between. Germline V lookup: CDR1 PRHDT, CDR2 FYEKMQ (reference sequence). The CDR3: CASSLRPGASRTDTQYF. The CDR3 nucleotides are TGTGCCAGCAGCTTACGTCCGGGAGCGAGTCGCACAGATACGCAGTATTTT.

This clonotype appeared many times. CDR3 in amino acids: CSAKDRGRTRPGNTIYF. DNA for the CDR3: TGCAGTGCTAAGGACAGGGGGCGAACACGACCTGGAAACACCATATATTTT. The V call is TRBV20-1, the J call TRBJ1-3; 11 nucleotides line up with TRBD1. This CDR3 has 17 amino acids. V gave up 4 bases and J gave up 2 bases; unmatched junction bases: 10. CDR1 is DFQATT and CDR2 is SNEGSKA in the germline V gene (reference sequence).

The chain links TRBV20-1 to TRBJ1-1; D ambiguous. CDR3 size: 12 residues. CDR1 DFQATT and CDR2 SNEGSKA come from the germline V gene (reference sequence). Trimming left V 5 bases short and J 6 bases short, with 13 bases between. CDR3 region: CSAYFRDAEAFF. For the CDR3, the DNA is TGCAGTGCTTATTTTAGGGATGCTGAAGCTTTCTTT.

V gene TRBV5-1 combines with J gene TRBJ1-2; D is ambiguous. Trimming left V 0 bases short and J 5 bases short, with 14 bases between. The CDR3 totals 15 residues. The germline V gene has CDR1 SGHRS and CDR2 YFSETQ. In DNA form, the CDR3 reads TGCGCCAGCAGCTTGGAGGGCACCCCCCCTTATGGCTACACCTTC. This sequence encodes CASSLEGTPPYGYTF.

In DNA form, the CDR3 reads TGTGCCAGCAGTCAGACAGTGACAGATACGCAGTATTTT. Protein product: CASSQTVTDTQYF. V usage is TRBV6-5 and J usage is TRBJ2-3; perhaps TRBD1 as D (5 bases). Germline assignment: CDR1 MNHEY and CDR2 SVGAGI. The CDR3 covers 13 residues. The germline V and J ends were trimmed by 5 bases and 3 bases, with 9 bases remaining between them.

This chain links TRBV11-1 with TRBJ1-1, with D unclear. The CDR3 is 13 amino acids. The V gene's germline CDR1 is SGHAT and CDR2 FQDESV (reference sequence). The V and J ends lost 1 base and 0 bases respectively, with 3 bases between them. The CDR3 spells CASSLELNTEAFF. The CDR3 nucleotides read TGTGCCAGCAGCTTAGAGTTGAACACTGAAGCTTTCTTT.

The chain uses TRBV10-3 and TRBJ2-5; D is uncertain. The CDR3 runs 14 residues. The germline CDR1 and CDR2 sequences are ENHRY and SYGVKD. Trimming stripped 4 bases from V and 1 base from J, with 10 bases between. Written as DNA, the CDR3 is TGTGCCATCAGTGTAAGAGATTTCCAAGAGACCCAGTACTTC. Its translation is CAISVRDFQETQYF.

This clonotype has a handful of counts. This chain connects TRBV15 to TRBJ1-1; maybe TRBD1 (5 bases). The V end was cut by 5 bases, the J end by 1 base, with 17 bases between. Looked up from germline, CDR1 is LNHNV and CDR2 is YYDKDF (reference sequence). This CDR3 has 16 residues. In DNA, the CDR3 is TGTGCCACCAGCGGGGGATCGGTGTCAGGGAACACTGAAGCTTTCTTT. This codes for CATSGGSVSGNTEAFF.

The V and J genes are TRBV29-1 and TRBJ2-5; unclear D gene. The V end was cut by 4 bases, the J end by 0 bases, with 6 bases between. CDR3 size: 12 residues. Germline CDR1 reads SQVTM; CDR2 reads ANQGSEA. The chain's CDR3 is CSVAEYQETQYF. The DNA for the CDR3 is TGCAGCGTTGCCGAGTACCAAGAGACCCAGTACTTC.

This clonotype was picked up a small number of times. The chain combines TRBV11-1 with TRBJ2-5; D may be TRBD1 (5 bases). Trimming shortened V by 5 bases and J by 1 base, and 17 bases separated the two germline ends. The CDR3 spans 16 residues. Germline V gene lookup returns CDR1 SGHAT and CDR2 FQDESV (reference sequence). CDR3: CASSPLDADSQETQYF. The CDR3 DNA is TGTGCCAGCAGCCCTCTTGACGCAGACAGCCAAGAGACCCAGTACTTC. The whole variable domain, filled in from reference TRBV11-1 and TRBJ2-5, reads EAEVAQSPRYKITEKSQAVAFWCDPISGHATLYWYRQILGQGPELLVQFQDESVVDDSQLPKDRFSAERLKGVDSTLKIQPAELGDSAMYLCASSPLDADSQETQYFGPGTRLLVL.

V is TRBV5-1 and J is TRBJ1-1; D is unclear. CDR3 size: 14 residues. Germline lookup yields CDR1 SGHRS and CDR2 YFSETQ. Between the trimmed V and J ends, which lost 1 base and 1 base, there was a span of 8 bases. Written as DNA, the CDR3 is TGCGCCAGCAGCTTGCCGTCAAAGAACACTGAAGCTTTCTTT. It codes for CASSLPSKNTEAFF.

The rearrangement joins TRBV7-9 to TRBJ1-3; no clear D. Deletions cut 6 bases from V and 1 base from J, with 13 bases between. Germline lookup yields CDR1 SEHNR and CDR2 FQNEAQ (reference sequence). CDR3 length: 15 residues. In DNA, the CDR3 is TGTGCCAGCAGTTCCCCCCAGGTATCTGGAAACACCATATATTTT. Its protein is CASSSPQVSGNTIYF.

This sequence joins TRBV15 and TRBJ1-3, with 8 bases matching TRBD1. The CDR3 runs 15 residues. Trimming cost V 5 bases and J 8 bases; bases outside gene matches: 11. The germline CDR1 and CDR2 sequences are LNHNV and YYDKDF (reference sequence). CDR3 loop: CATSLDRGQGHTIYF. In nucleotides, the CDR3 is TGTGCCACCAGCTTAGATCGCGGACAGGGTCACACCATATATTTT.

This clonotype has just a few counts. The chain couples TRBV6-1 to TRBJ1-3, with TRBD1 matching 11 bases. Germline trimming cut 6 bases from V and 7 bases from J; bases unmatched to any gene: 11. The CDR3 runs to 16 residues. Germline CDR1 MNHNS, CDR2 SASEGT. The DNA of the CDR3 is TGTGCCAGCAGATGGGACAGGGGGACGTTCTTGAACACCATATATTTT. Amino acid sequence: CASRWDRGTFLNTIYF.

V is TRBV19 and J is TRBJ2-5; 13 bases are shared with TRBD2. After removal of 4 bases from V and 5 bases from J, the junction contained 4 bases not matched to a gene. CDR1 and CDR2 (germline): LNHDA, SQIVND (reference sequence). CDR3 length: 15 residues. In DNA form, the CDR3 reads TGTGCCAGTAGTAGGACTAGCGGGAGTGGGGAGACCCAGTACTTC. It encodes CASSRTSGSGETQYF.

This clonotype came up many times. The chain has TRBV21-1 and TRBJ1-2; TRBD1 is taken as the D call from the table, unchecked against the DNA. TRBV21-1 is marked as a pseudogene. CDR3 length: 13 amino acids. The CDR3 DNA reads TGTGCCAGCTGGACAGGGGAGTTCAATGGCTACACCTTC. This gives the protein CASWTGEFNGYTF.

This clonotype was counted between two and nine times. The V and J genes are TRBV12-3 or TRBV12-4 and TRBJ2-1; D is possibly TRBD1 (6 bases). The V gene lost 6 bases and the J gene lost 2 bases, with 11 bases spanning the gap. The CDR3 contains 14 residues. DNA for the CDR3: TGTGCCAGCAGCACCGGACAGCCCTACAATGAGCAGTTCTTC. It encodes CASSTGQPYNEQFF.

The chain is built from TRBV7-2 and TRBJ2-5; the D is unclear. The CDR3 is 12 amino acids. V was clipped by 3 bases and J by 5 bases, with 7 bases between them. Germline V CDR1 and CDR2: SGHTA, FQGNSA. The DNA of the CDR3 is TGTGCCAGCAGCTTGATAGGGGAGACCCAGTACTTC. Amino acids: CASSLIGETQYF.

This clonotype has just a few counts. This sequence joins TRBV4-2 and TRBJ2-4; 9 bases match TRBD2. Germline-derived CDR1 and CDR2 are LGHNA and YNFKEQ. The CDR3 runs to 19 residues. V lost 1 base and J lost 0; bases outside the gene matches: 10. The CDR3 DNA reads as TGTGCCAGCAGCCAAGCAACTAGCGGGCGTTCTTTAGCCAAAAACATTCAGTACTTC. Translated, it gives CASSQATSGRSLAKNIQYF.

The chain is built from TRBV20-1 and TRBJ2-1; D is possibly TRBD1 (6 bases). From germline, CDR1 is DFQATT and CDR2 SNEGSKA (reference sequence). The CDR3 runs 17 residues. Trimming pared 2 bases from V and 0 bases from J, leaving 17 bases between. CDR3 DNA: TGCAGTGCTAGACCTGGTAGGGACACCCGCTCCTACAATGAGCAGTTCTTC. Its translation is CSARPGRDTRSYNEQFF.

This clonotype was seen many times. This chain connects TRBV25-1 to TRBJ2-2; tentatively, D is TRBD1 or TRBD2 (5 bases each). The CDR3 runs 14 residues. V lost 6 bases to trimming and J lost 5 bases, with 13 bases between them. Germline values: CDR1 MGHDK, CDR2 SYGVNS. CDR3 nucleotides: TGTGCCAGCAGGACCCCCGGGGCGACCGGGGAGCTGTTTTTT. Amino acids: CASRTPGATGELFF. Supplemented by reference TRBV25-1 and TRBJ2-2, the full variable domain reads EADIYQTPRYLVIGTGKKITLECSQTMGHDKMYWYQQDPGMELHLIHYSYGVNSTEKGDLSSESTVSRIRTEHFPLTLESARPSHTSQYLCASRTPGATGELFFGEGSRLTVL.

The chain uses TRBV18 and TRBJ1-5, with TRBD1 as a possible D gene (6 bases). CDR3 size: 15 residues. In germline, CDR1 is KGHSH, CDR2 LQKENI. V was shortened by 3 bases and J by 3 bases, with 12 bases between the two germline ends. The CDR3 DNA sequence: TGTGCCAGCTCACCTGGACAGTTAACCAATCAGCCCCAGCATTTT. Encoded protein: CASSPGQLTNQPQHF.

This chain uses TRBV20-1 with TRBJ2-7, with TRBD1 identical over 7 bases. The germline gives CDR1 DFQATT, CDR2 SNEGSKA (reference sequence). V gave up 4 bases and J gave up 1 base; unmatched junction bases: 7. There are 14 residues in the CDR3. CDR3 sequence reads: CSAKRPGQSYEQYF. The CDR3 DNA reads TGCAGTGCTAAAAGACCGGGACAGTCCTACGAGCAGTACTTC.

This clonotype was counted a few times. The chain uses TRBV12-3 or TRBV12-4 and TRBJ2-1; possibly TRBD1 for D (6 bases). The V end lost 5 bases, the J end lost 6 bases, and 17 bases lay between the germline ends. The CDR3 runs 15 residues. This CDR3 reads CASSTIGQIPNEQFF. In DNA form, the CDR3 reads TGTGCCAGCAGTACAATCGGACAGATCCCCAATGAGCAGTTCTTC.

The chain carries TRBV20-1 and TRBJ2-7, with a possible D match to TRBD2 (6 bases). The CDR3 has 17 residues. V was shortened by 0 bases and J by 3 bases, with 21 bases between the two germline ends. CDR1 and CDR2 from the germline V gene are DFQATT and SNEGSKA (reference sequence). This CDR3 reads CSARDPNLRDSLYEQYF. CDR3 nucleotides: TGCAGTGCTAGAGATCCCAATCTCCGGGACTCTCTCTACGAGCAGTACTTC.

This clonotype was detected only once. The V gene is TRBV7-8, the J gene TRBJ2-1; TRBD2 matches 8 bases. The CDR3 is 14 amino acids. Germline CDR1 SGHVS, CDR2 FQNEAQ. V was pared by 3 bases and J by 8 bases, with 6 bases of the junction left unmatched. The CDR3 loop reads CASSFGLAGYEQFF. The CDR3 bases are TGTGCCAGCAGCTTCGGACTAGCTGGGTATGAGCAGTTCTTC.

This CDR3 is CASSLDGQGVTEAFF. The CDR3 DNA follows: TGTGCCAGCAGCTTGGATGGACAGGGGGTGACTGAAGCTTTCTTT. This sequence joins TRBV7-2 and TRBJ1-1; 10 bases are shared with TRBD1. The CDR3 consists of 15 residues. The germline V gene has CDR1 SGHTA and CDR2 FQGNSA. The junction had 6 bases not matched to a gene; V was cut back by 3 bases and J by 5 bases.

This clonotype was seen only a few times. The chain has TRBV29-1 and TRBJ2-1; a possible D gene is TRBD1 (6 bases). The germline CDR1 and CDR2 sequences are SQVTM and ANQGSEA. The V end was cut by 8 bases, the J end by 0 bases, with 11 bases between. The CDR3 is 13 amino acids. This CDR3 is CSSQGSSYNEQFF. The CDR3 DNA reads TGCAGCAGTCAGGGGAGCTCCTACAATGAGCAGTTCTTC.